What follows are 10 T cell receptor beta chains derived from one specimen sequenced in a study of blood T cell repertoires in COVID-19. TCRdb's table, derived via immunoSEQ multiplex PCR, lists solely in-frame clones and lacks some. This sample yields about 47,000 clones, of which roughly four fifths are seen a single time; 6.5% to 9% belongs to the top ten. Sequencing was performed on peripheral blood. These receptors originate from a man in his 60s with active COVID-19.

The chain recombines TRBV6-5 with TRBJ2-6; no firm D call. V lost 6 bases, J lost 0 bases, and 6 bases lay in between. The CDR3 has 14 amino acids. Germline V gene sequence: CDR1 MNHEY, CDR2 SVGAGI. DNA for the CDR3: TGTGCCAGCAGAAGCCTCTCTGGGGCCAACGTCCTGACTTTC. Its translation: CASRSLSGANVLTF.

The genes are TRBV24-1 and TRBJ2-6; TRBD1 agrees at 7 bases. In germline, CDR1 is KGHDR, CDR2 SFDVKD. The length of the CDR3 is 18 residues. Germline trimming cut 3 bases from V and 2 bases from J; bases unmatched to any gene: 9. This CDR3 reads CATSDAQGPPTGANVLTF. The CDR3 DNA reads as TGTGCCACCAGTGATGCACAGGGGCCCCCCACTGGGGCCAACGTCCTGACTTTC.

This clone appeared a single time. V usage is TRBV15 and J usage is TRBJ2-1; TRBD2 matches at 8 bases. The ends lost 0 bases at V and 7 bases at J; junction bases unmatched: 26. The CDR3 spans 22 residues. Germline CDR1 LNHNV, CDR2 YYDKDF (reference sequence). CDR3 sequence reads: CATSRDRSESTISGTRRNEQFF. In nucleotides, the CDR3 is TGTGCCACCAGCAGAGATCGATCTGAATCCACAATTAGCGGGACCCGTAGGAATGAGCAGTTCTTC.

V and J are TRBV6-5 and TRBJ2-3; TRBD1 aligns across 9 bases. From germline, CDR1 is MNHEY and CDR2 SVGAGI. V was pared by 5 bases and J by 5 bases, with 5 bases of the junction left unmatched. The CDR3 is made up of 14 amino acids. The DNA of the CDR3 is TGTGCCAGCAGTCCGACAGGGGGGGGAGATACGCAGTATTTT. As protein: CASSPTGGGDTQYF.

This chain connects TRBV4-1 to TRBJ2-7; TRBD1 aligns across 10 bases. Germline assignment: CDR1 MGHRA and CDR2 YSYEKL. The CDR3 extends over 16 amino acids. V gave up 4 bases and J gave up 6 bases; unmatched junction bases: 12. For the CDR3, the DNA is TGCGCCAGCAGCCCCCGACCGGGACAGGGGATTCTCGAGCAGTACTTC. Translated, it gives CASSPRPGQGILEQYF.

The chain couples TRBV3-1 (or the pseudogene TRBV3-2) to TRBJ2-7; 7 nucleotides align to TRBD2. The CDR3 contains 13 residues. Germline CDR1 is LGHDT and CDR2 is YNNKEL (reference sequence). With V trimmed by 1 base and J by 4 bases, 1 base remained unmatched. The CDR3: CASSQVGRYEQYF. The DNA for the CDR3 is TGTGCCAGCAGCCAAGTCGGGAGGTACGAGCAGTACTTC.

The chain carries TRBV5-1 and TRBJ2-3; 11 bases map to TRBD2. The junction had 7 bases not matched to a gene; V was cut back by 4 bases and J by 6 bases. This CDR3 has 15 residues. Germline V CDR1 and CDR2: SGHRS, YFSETQ. The CDR3 DNA is TGCGCCAGCAGCAAGACTAGCGGGACTCCGGATACGCAGTATTTT. This gives the protein CASSKTSGTPDTQYF.

In its sample, this clone was seen once. The V gene is TRBV5-4, the J gene TRBJ1-2; D remains unclear. CDR1 and CDR2 from the germline V gene are SGHNT and YYREEE (reference sequence). Trimming took off 4 bases at V and 3 bases at J, with 16 bases between the two ends. This CDR3 contains 15 residues. DNA of the CDR3: TGTGCCAGCAGCCCCGGGGAAGCCAGGTACTATGGCTACACCTTC. Its translation is CASSPGEARYYGYTF.

The V gene is TRBV11-3, the J gene TRBJ2-1; D is possibly TRBD2 (6 bases). Germline-derived CDR1 and CDR2 are SGHNT and YENEEA. V gave up 5 bases and J gave up 6 bases, with 17 bases separating them. The length of the CDR3 is 15 residues. The CDR3 DNA is TGTGCCAGCAGCCCAGGTAGCGGAGCAAGCAATGAGCAGTTCTTC. Amino acid sequence: CASSPGSGASNEQFF.

The chain links TRBV28 to TRBJ1-5; TRBD1 matches 9 bases. In germline, CDR1 is MDHEN, CDR2 SYDVKM. V lost 2 bases to trimming and J lost 4 bases; unmatched junction nucleotides: 9. The CDR3 is 17 amino acids. This chain's CDR3 is CASSLIGGQGSNQPQHF. The CDR3 DNA reads TGTGCCAGCAGTTTAATTGGGGGACAGGGTTCGAATCAGCCCCAGCATTTT.